This T cell receptor (beta chain) was recorded in a study of graft-versus-host responses after intestinal transplantation. Study-wide points: Within allografts, high graft-versus-host to host-versus-graft clonal ratios were seen among patients with graft-donor T cell macrochimerism.

Sequencing used immunoSEQ multiplex PCR; TCRdb keeps in-frame clones, though not all of them. The sample carries about 8,200 clones, approximately 30% recorded once. This CDR3 region has 12 residues. Germline CDR1 MDHEN, CDR2 SYDVKM. V lost 9 bases to trimming and J lost 1 base, with 9 bases between them. By sample share, this clone is medium-sized. The receptor was isolated from a human patient who received an intestinal transplant. The V gene is TRBV28, the J gene TRBJ1-2; D is unclear. The source was alloreactive CD4+ T cells from a mixed lymphocyte reaction culture, collected before intestinal transplant. Subset denoted: CFSE-low proliferating T cells sorted from approximately six-day pre-transplant mixed lymphocyte reaction (GvH or HvG direction). In DNA, the CDR3 is TGTGCCAGTTTGGAGGGTAACTATGGCTACACCTTC. It encodes CASLEGNYGYTF.